The 7 T cell receptor beta chains given below trace back to one sample, sequenced in a study of control samples from healthy donors and cancer patients. Repertoires were generated with immunoSEQ multiplex PCR, while TCRdb's copy carries only in-frame clones and drops some. The sample consists of about 130,000 clones, 85% to 95% of them appearing once. The sample taken for sequencing was blood. All receptors derive from a man aged 18 to 30 in good health.

The chain has TRBV5-1 and TRBJ1-3; 8 bases map to TRBD1. The V gene's germline CDR1 is SGHRS and CDR2 YFSETQ. Trimming cost V 4 bases and J 4 bases; bases outside gene matches: 10. This CDR3 has 16 residues. The CDR3 nucleotides are TGCGCCAGCAGCGCCGGACAGGGAGTGGAAGGAAACACCATATATTTT. This translates into CASSAGQGVEGNTIYF. Full variable domain (remainder filled in from reference TRBV5-1 and TRBJ1-3): KAGVTQTPRYLIKTRGQQVTLSCSPISGHRSVSWYQQTPGQGLQFLFEYFSETQRNKGNFPGRFSGRQFSNSRSEMNVSTLELGDSALYLCASSAGQGVEGNTIYFGEGSWLTVV.

The gene calls are TRBV18 and TRBJ1-3; D is unresolved. The germline V gene encodes CDR1 KGHSH and CDR2 LQKENI. V shed 4 bases and J shed 1 base, with 5 bases lying between them. The CDR3 is made up of 13 amino acids. The CDR3 is CASSQYSGNTIYF. CDR3 nucleotide sequence: TGTGCCAGCTCACAGTATTCTGGAAACACCATATATTTT.

V gene TRBV5-4 combines with J gene TRBJ2-5; 9 bases agree with TRBD1. Trimming removed 6 bases from V and 4 bases from J; junction bases left unmatched: 10. This CDR3 has 15 residues. Germline V gives CDR1 SGHNT, CDR2 YYREEE (reference sequence). The DNA of the CDR3 is TGTGCCAGCACCACCGGGACAGGGTTTTTAGAGACCCAGTACTTC. This codes for CASTTGTGFLETQYF.

The CDR3 loop reads CASSPIGQGGNEQFF. The CDR3 bases are TGTGCCAGCAGCCCGATTGGACAGGGCGGCAATGAGCAGTTCTTC. The genes are TRBV7-3 and TRBJ2-1; 8 positions agree with TRBD1. Looked up from germline, CDR1 is SGHTA and CDR2 is FQGTGA. The V gene end was trimmed by 5 bases and the J gene end by 6 bases; junction bases not matched to a gene: 9. The CDR3 covers 15 residues.

V and J are TRBV3-1 (or the pseudogene TRBV3-2) and TRBJ1-2; D is unresolved. The CDR3 consists of 12 residues. V shed 2 bases and J shed 2 bases, with 3 bases lying between them. Looked up from germline, CDR1 is LGHDT and CDR2 is YNNKEL (reference sequence). CDR3 sequence (DNA): TGTGCCAGCAGCCAACAGAACTATGGCTACACCTTC. Amino acids: CASSQQNYGYTF.

The V gene is TRBV3-1 (or the pseudogene TRBV3-2), the J gene TRBJ1-3; D is perhaps TRBD1 (5 bases). Germline V gives CDR1 LGHDT, CDR2 YNNKEL (reference sequence). This CDR3 region has 15 residues. V dropped 6 bases and J dropped 6 bases, with 18 bases sitting between them. CDR3 sequence: CASSRPGGRVNTIYF. Written as DNA, the CDR3 is TGTGCCAGCAGTCGGCCGGGGGGACGCGTAAACACCATATATTTT.

The chain joins TRBV5-1 to TRBJ2-3, with 9 positions matching TRBD2. The CDR3 has 17 amino acids. The J segment lost 4 bases and the V segment lost 0 bases, leaving 9 bases of the junction unmatched. CDR1 SGHRS and CDR2 YFSETQ come from the germline V gene. For the CDR3, the DNA is TGCGCCAGCAGCTTGGGATCCAGCGGGGGGAGCGCAGATACGCAGTATTTT. This encodes CASSLGSSGGSADTQYF.